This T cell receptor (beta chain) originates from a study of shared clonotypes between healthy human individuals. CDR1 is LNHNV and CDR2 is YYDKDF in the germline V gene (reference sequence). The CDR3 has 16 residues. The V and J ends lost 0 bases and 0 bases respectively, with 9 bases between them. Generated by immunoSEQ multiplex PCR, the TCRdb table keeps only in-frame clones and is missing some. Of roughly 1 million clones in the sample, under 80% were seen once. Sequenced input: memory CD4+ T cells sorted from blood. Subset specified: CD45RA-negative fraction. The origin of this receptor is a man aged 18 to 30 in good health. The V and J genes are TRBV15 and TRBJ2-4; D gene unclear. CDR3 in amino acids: CATSRDQEVAKNIQYF. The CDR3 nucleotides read TGTGCCACCAGCAGAGATCAAGAGGTAGCCAAAAACATTCAGTACTTC. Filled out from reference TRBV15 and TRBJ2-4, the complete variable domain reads DAMVIQNPRYQVTQFGKPVTLSCSQTLNHNVMYWYQQKSSQAPKLLFHYYDKDFNNEADTPDNFQSRRPNTSFCFLDIRSPGLGDTAMYLCATSRDQEVAKNIQYFGAGTRLSVL.